The 29 T cell receptor beta chains reported below all come from one sample, sequenced in a study of siplizumab effects on memory and regulatory T cells. Some clones are missing from TCRdb's copy, which holds only in-frame ones; the method was immunoSEQ multiplex PCR. The table records some 96,000 clones, 94% of them present only once. The sequencing sample was made of non-Treg CD4+ T cells sorted from blood. The receptor set was obtained from a human donor in good health.

This clone was counted once. V gene TRBV5-4 combines with J gene TRBJ2-7; either TRBD1 or TRBD2 may supply D (5 bases each). In germline, CDR1 is SGHNT, CDR2 YYREEE (reference sequence). This CDR3 has 13 residues. Trimming removed 4 bases from V and 0 bases from J, with 8 bases in between. The CDR3 loop is CASSRDPSYEQYF. DNA for the CDR3: TGTGCCAGCAGCCGGGACCCCTCCTACGAGCAGTACTTC.

The chain carries TRBV5-1 and TRBJ2-3; D may be TRBD1 (6 bases). The CDR3 runs to 18 residues. V was cut by 3 bases and J by 0 bases, with 20 bases left in between. CDR1 is SGHRS and CDR2 is YFSETQ in the germline V gene. DNA of the CDR3: TGCGCCAGCAGCTACCTTGGACAGACTCCTACTAGCACAGATACGCAGTATTTT. Its translation is CASSYLGQTPTSTDTQYF.

The chain is built from TRBV10-3 and TRBJ2-2; a possible D gene is TRBD1 (5 bases). CDR1 and CDR2 from the germline V gene are ENHRY and SYGVKD. CDR3 length: 17 amino acids. V lost 2 bases and J lost 1, with 14 bases in between. CDR3: CAISERTVRGNTGELFF. CDR3 DNA sequence: TGTGCCATCAGTGAGCGCACAGTTAGGGGGAACACCGGGGAGCTGTTTTTT.

The chain employs TRBV15 and TRBJ2-3; tentative D call: TRBD2 (5 bases). The length of the CDR3 is 13 residues. Germline values: CDR1 LNHNV, CDR2 YYDKDF (reference sequence). V lost 4 bases and J 5 bases, leaving 10 bases between the germline ends. The CDR3 loop is CATSISGKDTQYF. In DNA, the CDR3 is TGTGCCACCAGCATATCCGGGAAAGATACGCAGTATTTT.

The rearrangement uses TRBV10-2 and TRBJ1-1, with a possible D match to TRBD1 (5 bases). CDR3 size: 15 residues. V was trimmed by 6 bases and J by 3 bases, leaving 17 bases between them. Germline V gene lookup returns CDR1 WSHSY and CDR2 SAAADI. The DNA of the CDR3 is TGCGCCAGCAGCCACGGAGGGGTCGGGGACACTGAAGCTTTCTTT. Its protein is CASSHGGVGDTEAFF.

The chain links TRBV28 to TRBJ1-2, with 9 bases aligning to TRBD1. The length of the CDR3 is 14 residues. Germline V lookup: CDR1 MDHEN, CDR2 SYDVKM. V trimming: 6 bases; J trimming: 4 bases; junction bases outside the gene matches: 6. The CDR3 bases are TGTGCCAGCAGCCTGGGACAGGGTCGCTATGGCTACACCTTC. It is translated as CASSLGQGRYGYTF.

This clone has only one observation. The chain combines TRBV6-5 with TRBJ2-3; D may be TRBD1 (5 bases). Looked up from germline, CDR1 is MNHEY and CDR2 is SVGAGI. The CDR3 sequence is 15 residues long. V was cut by 0 bases and J by 2 bases, with 9 bases left in between. The CDR3 sequence is CASSYSGRATDTQYF. DNA for the CDR3: TGTGCCAGCAGTTACTCGGGCAGGGCCACAGATACGCAGTATTTT.

This chain's CDR3 is CASSYSRGGYTF. The CDR3 nucleotides read TGTGCCAGCAGTTACTCGCGGGGAGGCTACACCTTC. The chain has TRBV6-5 and TRBJ1-2; D call uncertain. CDR3 size: 12 residues. Germline assignment: CDR1 MNHEY and CDR2 SVGAGI. Between the trimmed V and J ends, which lost 0 bases and 8 bases, there was a span of 7 bases.

The rearrangement joins TRBV19 to TRBJ1-5; D is unresolved. In germline, CDR1 is LNHDA, CDR2 SQIVND (reference sequence). CDR3 length: 15 amino acids. V was trimmed by 7 bases and J by 6 bases, leaving 19 bases between them. CDR3 residues: CASTQNGGSGQPQHF. CDR3 in DNA: TGTGCCAGTACCCAGAACGGTGGGTCAGGTCAGCCCCAGCATTTT.

This clone showed up just once. The rearrangement joins TRBV5-5 to TRBJ1-1, with TRBD1 identical over 7 bases. This CDR3 is built from 15 residues. Per germline, CDR1 SGHKS and CDR2 YYEKEE (reference sequence). Unmatched junction bases numbered 6, after V lost 4 bases and J lost 0 bases. The CDR3 region is CASSGRGQMNTEAFF. In nucleotides, the CDR3 is TGTGCCAGCAGCGGGAGGGGACAGATGAACACTGAAGCTTTCTTT.

CDR3 protein: CASSDSGLAGYNEQFF. Written as DNA, the CDR3 is TGTGCCAGCAGTGATTCGGGACTAGCGGGATACAATGAGCAGTTCTTC. The genes are TRBV6-1 and TRBJ2-1; 13 nucleotides line up with TRBD2. The CDR3 spans 16 residues. The ends lost 3 bases at V and 4 bases at J; junction bases unmatched: 3. Germline assignment: CDR1 MNHNS and CDR2 SASEGT.

The rearrangement joins TRBV11-3 to TRBJ2-3; perhaps D is TRBD1 or TRBD2 (5 bases each). This CDR3 contains 19 residues. Germline V CDR1 and CDR2: SGHNT, YENEEA. The V end lost 3 bases, the J end lost 0 bases, and 22 bases lay between the germline ends. CDR3 region: CASSLLNGTRDPSTDTQYF. Here the CDR3 DNA reads TGTGCCAGCAGCTTGCTAAACGGGACCCGAGACCCTAGCACAGATACGCAGTATTTT.

The gene calls are TRBV9 and TRBJ2-3; D not resolved. V dropped 4 bases and J dropped 5 bases, with 11 bases sitting between them. This CDR3 spans 13 amino acids. The germline V gene encodes CDR1 SGDLS and CDR2 YYNGEE. The CDR3 loop is CASSPRSGDTQYF. The CDR3 DNA follows: TGTGCCAGCAGCCCCCGTTCGGGAGATACGCAGTATTTT.

This sequence joins TRBV4-1 and TRBJ2-7; no definite D call. The germline V gene has CDR1 MGHRA and CDR2 YSYEKL. This CDR3 has 14 amino acids. The V gene lost 3 bases and the J gene lost 3 bases, with 12 bases spanning the gap. CDR3 residues: CASSQVKANYEQYF. DNA for the CDR3: TGCGCCAGCAGCCAGGTTAAGGCTAACTACGAGCAGTACTTC.

This sequence joins TRBV10-2 and TRBJ2-5; D gene unclear. Trimming left V 0 bases short and J 4 bases short, with 15 bases between. The germline V gene encodes CDR1 WSHSY and CDR2 SAAADI. The CDR3 has 16 residues. CDR3 in DNA: TGCGCCAGCAGTGAGTCGAAGTTCACAACCAGAGAGACCCAGTACTTC. Amino acids: CASSESKFTTRETQYF.

V usage is TRBV10-1 and J usage is TRBJ2-3; TRBD2 matches at 14 bases. Germline lookup yields CDR1 WNHNN and CDR2 SYGVQD (reference sequence). J gave up 5 bases and V 6 bases, and 10 bases lay outside the gene matches. This CDR3 comprises 17 residues. In DNA form, the CDR3 reads TGCGCCAGCAGCAAAGGGACTAGCGGGAGTGTGGGAGATACGCAGTATTTT. Its translation: CASSKGTSGSVGDTQYF.

This chain joins TRBV27 and TRBJ1-1; tentatively, D is TRBD1 (5 bases). V dropped 3 bases and J dropped 6 bases, with 17 bases sitting between them. Germline CDR1 and CDR2: MNHEY and SMNVEV (reference sequence). The CDR3 loop spans 15 amino acids. CDR3 in amino acids: CASSFQGERGSEAFF. In DNA, the CDR3 is TGTGCCAGCAGTTTTCAGGGAGAAAGGGGTTCTGAAGCTTTCTTT.

The chain combines TRBV28 with TRBJ1-2; D is uncertain. Per germline, CDR1 MDHEN and CDR2 SYDVKM. The CDR3 consists of 12 residues. V lost 5 bases and J 5 bases, leaving 9 bases between the germline ends. The CDR3 reads CASSNGLYGYTF. The CDR3 DNA sequence: TGTGCCAGCAGTAACGGGCTATATGGCTACACCTTC.

The chain combines TRBV5-1 with TRBJ2-7; tentative D call: TRBD2 (5 bases). The CDR3 is 15 residues long. V dropped 3 bases and J dropped 6 bases, with 19 bases sitting between them. CDR1 is SGHRS and CDR2 is YFSETQ in the germline V gene. CDR3 sequence: CASSSGRASRSEQYF. The CDR3 DNA is TGCGCCAGCAGCTCGGGAAGAGCATCCCGCTCCGAGCAGTACTTC.

V usage is TRBV27 and J usage is TRBJ2-2, with D perhaps TRBD2 (5 bases). This CDR3 region has 14 residues. The germline gives CDR1 MNHEY, CDR2 SMNVEV (reference sequence). Trimming pared 0 bases from V and 5 bases from J, leaving 7 bases between. CDR3 loop: CASSLSGGTGELFF. Here the CDR3 DNA reads TGTGCCAGCAGTTTATCTGGCGGGACCGGGGAGCTGTTTTTT.

This chain connects TRBV19 to TRBJ2-1; 7 nucleotides match TRBD2. The length of the CDR3 is 15 residues. J gave up 3 bases and V 5 bases, and 7 bases lay outside the gene matches. The germline gives CDR1 LNHDA, CDR2 SQIVND (reference sequence). CDR3 protein: CASSVIGTNYNEQFF. CDR3 sequence (DNA): TGTGCCAGTAGTGTCATCGGGACTAACTACAATGAGCAGTTCTTC. The full variable domain, in which reference TRBV19 and TRBJ2-1 provide the parts outside the CDR3, is DGGITQSPKYLFRKEGQNVTLSCEQNLNHDAMYWYRQDPGQGLRLIYYSQIVNDFQKGDIAEGYSVSREKKESFPLTVTSAQKNPTAFYLCASSVIGTNYNEQFFGPGTRLTVL.

V gene TRBV11-3 combines with J gene TRBJ1-6; D is ambiguous. Trimming stripped 10 bases from V and 6 bases from J, with 13 bases between. The CDR3 is 13 amino acids. CDR1 and CDR2 (germline): SGHNT, YENEEA. Here the CDR3 reads CATAADFNSPLHF. The CDR3 DNA follows: TGTGCCACCGCAGCGGATTTTAATTCACCCCTCCACTTT.

The chain uses TRBV28 and TRBJ2-7, with D perhaps matching TRBD1 or TRBD2 (5 bases each). The CDR3 contains 14 residues. The ends were cut back, 3 bases at V and 2 bases at J, with 11 bases in the middle. The V gene's germline CDR1 is MDHEN and CDR2 SYDVKM. CDR3 sequence (DNA): TGTGCCAGCAGTTTTACGGGGCCGGCCTACGAGCAGTACTTC. The encoded protein is CASSFTGPAYEQYF. The full variable domain, rest sourced from reference TRBV28 and TRBJ2-7, is DVKVTQSSRYLVKRTGEKVFLECVQDMDHENMFWYRQDPGLGLRLIYFSYDVKMKEKGDIPEGYSVSREKKERFSLILESASTNQTSMYLCASSFTGPAYEQYFGPGTRLTVT.

This rearrangement joins TRBV18 to TRBJ2-1; D ambiguous. Looked up from germline, CDR1 is KGHSH and CDR2 is LQKENI. V lost 5 bases and J lost 1, with 6 bases in between. The CDR3 totals 13 residues. The CDR3 spells CASSLSSYNEQFF. The CDR3 DNA reads as TGTGCCAGCTCATTGAGTTCCTACAATGAGCAGTTCTTC.

V and J are TRBV27 and TRBJ2-3, with D perhaps given as TRBD1 or TRBD2 (5 bases each). V was pared by 5 bases and J by 2 bases, with 20 bases between. The CDR3 loop spans 17 amino acids. Germline CDR1 MNHEY, CDR2 SMNVEV (reference sequence). CDR3 loop: CASSTHRDPKNTDTQYF. DNA for the CDR3: TGTGCCAGCAGTACCCACCGGGACCCAAAAAACACAGATACGCAGTATTTT.

This chain connects TRBV7-6 to TRBJ2-5, with 7 bases identical to TRBD2. Unmatched junction bases numbered 16, after V lost 5 bases and J lost 4 bases. Germline-derived CDR1 and CDR2 are SGHVS and FNYEAQ. The CDR3 covers 17 residues. The CDR3 spells CASSPKTGRWSGETQYF. The CDR3 nucleotides read TGTGCCAGCAGCCCCAAAACCGGGAGGTGGAGTGGAGAGACCCAGTACTTC.

The V call is TRBV15, the J call TRBJ1-2; TRBD1 matches 10 bases. Germline assignment: CDR1 LNHNV and CDR2 YYDKDF (reference sequence). The CDR3 contains 16 residues. Germline trimming cut 0 bases from V and 5 bases from J; bases unmatched to any gene: 6. The CDR3 loop reads CATSRDMTGGGYGYTF. The CDR3 DNA reads TGTGCCACCAGCAGAGATATGACAGGGGGCGGGTATGGCTACACCTTC.

CDR3 DNA: TGTGCCAGCTCACCTAGTGGGGACTACGAGCAGTACTTC. This codes for CASSPSGDYEQYF. This chain connects TRBV18 to TRBJ2-7; D is undetermined. V was cut by 3 bases and J by 3 bases, with 9 bases left in between. The germline CDR1 and CDR2 sequences are KGHSH and LQKENI. There are 13 residues in the CDR3.

The chain joins TRBV5-8 to TRBJ2-7, with D tentatively TRBD2 (5 bases). Germline CDR1 and CDR2: SGHTS and YDEGEE. The ends were cut back, 1 base at V and 3 bases at J, with 11 bases in the middle. CDR3 length: 14 amino acids. CDR3: CASSLSGNFYEQYF. The DNA of the CDR3 is TGTGCCAGCAGCTTGTCGGGGAACTTCTACGAGCAGTACTTC.